Each of the 24 T cell receptor beta chains below was sequenced from the same sample in a study of blood T cell repertoires in COVID-19. Sequenced by immunoSEQ multiplex PCR; TCRdb stores in-frame clones only, minus some. The profile shows 250,000 to 350,000 clones, over 80% of them singletons. Sequenced material: PBMCs or T cells enriched from blood (not recorded which). The receptors shown here come from a young woman who had recovered from COVID-19.

The V call is TRBV28, the J call TRBJ1-3; 9 bases agree with TRBD1. Germline trimming cut 2 bases from V and 7 bases from J; bases unmatched to any gene: 9. The V gene's germline CDR1 is MDHEN and CDR2 SYDVKM. The CDR3 consists of 16 residues. CDR3 bases: TGTGCCAGCAGTTTACCCGGGACAGGGATTAGGAACACCATATATTTT. This sequence encodes CASSLPGTGIRNTIYF.

This rearrangement joins TRBV9 to TRBJ1-2, with D hard to call. Trimming pared 0 bases from V and 7 bases from J, leaving 13 bases between. CDR1 and CDR2 from the germline V gene are SGDLS and YYNGEE. This CDR3 is 14 amino acids long. CDR3 nucleotides: TGTGCCAGCAGCGTAGCTACCGGGGTTGCTGGCTACACCTTC. Amino acid sequence: CASSVATGVAGYTF.

This clone has only one observation. The genes are TRBV28 and TRBJ2-3, with D possibly matching TRBD1 (6 bases). V was pared by 8 bases and J by 5 bases, with 20 bases between. Germline CDR1 and CDR2: MDHEN and SYDVKM. The CDR3 spans 15 residues. DNA for the CDR3: TGTGCCAGCGCTCGGCCTACAGGGTTAAAAGATACGCAGTATTTT. This encodes CASARPTGLKDTQYF.

This clone was seen a single time. J is TRBJ1-5 and V is TRBV28, with D hard to call. The germline gives CDR1 MDHEN, CDR2 SYDVKM. Trimming shortened V by 2 bases and J by 7 bases, and 15 bases separated the two germline ends. This CDR3 has 15 amino acids. The DNA of the CDR3 is TGTGCCAGCAGTTTAAAATCGCGGGGAGACCAGCCCCAGCATTTT. As protein: CASSLKSRGDQPQHF. The full variable domain, with the rest looked up from reference TRBV28 and TRBJ1-5, is DVKVTQSSRYLVKRTGEKVFLECVQDMDHENMFWYRQDPGLGLRLIYFSYDVKMKEKGDIPEGYSVSREKKERFSLILESASTNQTSMYLCASSLKSRGDQPQHFGDGTRLSIL.

The CDR3 spells CASSVRQDDTQYF. The DNA for the CDR3 is TGTGCCAGCAGCGTTAGACAGGACGATACGCAGTATTTT. The chain carries TRBV7-2 and TRBJ2-3; a weak D match, TRBD1 (6 bases). The CDR3 is 13 residues long. V was clipped by 5 bases and J by 6 bases, with 12 bases between them. Germline V gene lookup returns CDR1 SGHTA and CDR2 FQGNSA.

A remark on this clone: Within the sample, other DNA sequences also encode this same CDR3. CDR3 residues: CASSIVGGTEAFF. CDR3 sequence (DNA): TGTGCCAGTAGTATAGTTGGCGGGACTGAAGCTTTCTTT. The chain combines TRBV19 with TRBJ1-1; no clear D. This CDR3 comprises 13 residues. The germline gives CDR1 LNHDA, CDR2 SQIVND (reference sequence). V lost 1 base, J lost 5 bases, and 8 bases lay in between.

This clone was seen once. This chain links TRBV28 with TRBJ1-1; perhaps TRBD1 as D (5 bases). The CDR3 spans 12 residues. Per the germline V gene, CDR1 is MDHEN and CDR2 is SYDVKM. The ends were cut back, 4 bases at V and 4 bases at J, with 7 bases in the middle. The CDR3 nucleotides are TGTGCCAGCAGTTGGGGGGGCACTGAAGCTTTCTTT. It is translated as CASSWGGTEAFF.

V usage is TRBV28 and J usage is TRBJ1-1, with D perhaps TRBD1 (5 bases). The CDR3 is 14 amino acids. Trimming took 5 bases from V and 4 from J, leaving 14 bases between them. The germline gives CDR1 MDHEN, CDR2 SYDVKM. The CDR3: CASSLTREGTEAFF. CDR3 nucleotide sequence: TGTGCCAGCAGTCTTACCAGGGAGGGCACTGAAGCTTTCTTT.

This clone has only one observation. V and J are TRBV29-1 and TRBJ2-1; D remains unclear. The CDR3 has 14 residues. The ends were cut back, 0 bases at V and 4 bases at J, with 10 bases in the middle. Germline CDR1 is SQVTM and CDR2 is ANQGSEA. CDR3 residues: CSVEERIFYNEQFF. CDR3 sequence (DNA): TGCAGCGTTGAAGAGCGGATTTTTTACAATGAGCAGTTCTTC.

The V and J genes are TRBV10-3 and TRBJ2-7; D might be TRBD1 (5 bases). Germline-derived CDR1 and CDR2 are ENHRY and SYGVKD. The CDR3 consists of 14 residues. Between the trimmed V and J ends, which lost 0 bases and 8 bases, there was a span of 14 bases. The DNA for the CDR3 is TGTGCCATCAGTGAGTCGCAGGGCGTGGGTAAGCAGTACTTC. This encodes CAISESQGVGKQYF.

The chain carries TRBV27 and TRBJ1-1; D not resolved. Germline-derived CDR1 and CDR2 are MNHEY and SMNVEV (reference sequence). This CDR3 spans 12 amino acids. Deletions cut 5 bases from V and 6 bases from J, with 10 bases between. The chain's CDR3 is CASSLPSSEAFF. CDR3 sequence (DNA): TGTGCCAGCAGTCTACCTTCTTCTGAAGCTTTCTTT.

This chain joins TRBV7-2 and TRBJ1-4, with D uncertain. Germline V gene sequence: CDR1 SGHTA, CDR2 FQGNSA. CDR3 size: 13 residues. Trimming pared 5 bases from V and 11 bases from J, leaving 15 bases between. The CDR3 DNA reads TGTGCCAGCAGCCCTCGCACCAGTCACAAACTGTTTTTT. Its protein product is CASSPRTSHKLFF.

The V and J genes are TRBV4-3 and TRBJ1-2, with 8 bases matching TRBD1. This CDR3 is 15 amino acids long. The germline V gene has CDR1 LGHNA and CDR2 YSLEER. The V gene end was trimmed by 1 base and the J gene end by 8 bases; junction bases not matched to a gene: 9. The CDR3 region has the DNA TGCGCCAGCAGCCAAGCCCCACAGGGGGTTTGGGGCTACACCTTC. Amino acids: CASSQAPQGVWGYTF.

The V call is TRBV7-2, the J call TRBJ2-2; D call uncertain. The CDR3 spans 14 residues. The V and J ends lost 7 bases and 1 base respectively, with 10 bases between them. Germline lookup yields CDR1 SGHTA and CDR2 FQGNSA. CDR3 sequence: CASIMAVNTGELFF. The CDR3 DNA reads as TGTGCCAGCATCATGGCGGTGAACACCGGGGAGCTGTTTTTT.

The rearrangement links TRBV12-3 or TRBV12-4 to TRBJ1-4; 7 bases map to TRBD1. The CDR3 has 13 residues. Germline trimming cut 3 bases from V and 8 bases from J; bases unmatched to any gene: 3. CDR3 sequence: CASSFHRGEKLFF. The CDR3 bases are TGTGCCAGCAGTTTCCACAGGGGCGAAAAACTGTTTTTT.

The chain carries TRBV28 and TRBJ1-2, with D possibly matching TRBD1 (5 bases). Trimming left V 2 bases short and J 0 bases short, with 13 bases between. Germline values: CDR1 MDHEN, CDR2 SYDVKM. The CDR3 length is 16 residues. This chain's CDR3 is CASSLGGLSSNYGYTF. CDR3 DNA: TGTGCCAGCAGTTTAGGGGGGTTGTCCTCTAACTATGGCTACACCTTC.

V gene TRBV6-2 or TRBV6-3 combines with J gene TRBJ2-3, with 7 bases lining up with TRBD1. With 5 bases clipped from V and 4 bases from J, the junction kept 21 bases outside the gene matches. The CDR3 spans 19 residues. Germline V lookup: CDR1 MNHEY, CDR2 SVGEGT. The CDR3 bases are TGTGCCAGCAGTACGCTTTGGGGACAGCCAAGCTCGGCGGCAGATACGCAGTATTTT. It yields the protein CASSTLWGQPSSAADTQYF.

This clone was seen once. CDR3 in amino acids: CASSGRIQGGAGEKLFF. The CDR3, as DNA: TGTGCCAGCAGCGGACGAATTCAAGGGGGCGCAGGCGAAAAACTGTTTTTT. The rearrangement uses TRBV9 and TRBJ1-4, with 7 bases fitting TRBD1. The germline V gene encodes CDR1 SGDLS and CDR2 YYNGEE. This CDR3 has 17 residues. Trimming cost V 3 bases and J 8 bases; bases outside gene matches: 16.

The chain recombines TRBV21-1 with TRBJ2-1; the D call TRBD1 from the table was never checked on the DNA. TRBV21-1 has pseudogene status. The CDR3 loop spans 19 amino acids. The CDR3 is CASSKESYRGRSSYNEQFF. The CDR3 DNA reads TGTGCCAGCAGCAAAGAGAGTTACAGGGGGCGAAGCTCCTACAATGAGCAGTTCTTC.

This chain connects TRBV11-3 to TRBJ1-2; D is perhaps TRBD1 (5 bases). In germline, CDR1 is SGHNT, CDR2 YENEEA. Trimming shortened V by 3 bases and J by 2 bases, and 22 bases separated the two germline ends. The CDR3 has 18 residues. Here the CDR3 reads CASSLVIVRQPQNYGYTF. The CDR3, as DNA: TGTGCCAGCAGCTTGGTTATCGTCCGACAGCCCCAAAACTATGGCTACACCTTC.

V gene TRBV4-3 combines with J gene TRBJ2-7, with TRBD2 identical over 9 bases. Germline CDR1 reads LGHNA; CDR2 reads YSLEER. The CDR3 sequence is 14 residues long. V trimming: 4 bases; J trimming: 12 bases; junction bases outside the gene matches: 13. The CDR3 DNA follows: TGCGCCAGCAGCCCCCTTGGGGCAACTAGCGGGCGGTACTTC. Encoded protein: CASSPLGATSGRYF.

V and J are TRBV11-2 and TRBJ2-1, with 11 bases lining up with TRBD2. The CDR3 totals 16 residues. V lost 7 bases and J lost 3; bases outside the gene matches: 8. Germline V gene data show CDR1 as SGHAT and CDR2 as FQNNGV. The CDR3 DNA reads as TGTGCCAGCAACCGGAAACTAGCGGGGGACTACAATGAGCAGTTCTTC. Amino acid sequence: CASNRKLAGDYNEQFF. Variable domain in full (rest from reference TRBV11-2 and TRBJ2-1): EAGVAQSPRYKIIEKRQSVAFWCNPISGHATLYWYQQILGQGPKLLIQFQNNGVVDDSQLPKDRFSAERLKGVDSTLKIQPAKLEDSAVYLCASNRKLAGDYNEQFFGPGTRLTVL.

The V call is TRBV6-1, the J call TRBJ1-1; no firm D call. Between the trimmed V and J ends, which lost 2 bases and 2 bases, there was a span of 12 bases. The V gene's germline CDR1 is MNHNS and CDR2 SASEGT. The CDR3 totals 15 residues. CDR3 DNA sequence: TGTGCCAGCAGTGAAATCCCGGGGTTCAACACTGAAGCTTTCTTT. Protein product: CASSEIPGFNTEAFF.

Worth noting for this clone: The sample contains more than one DNA sequence encoding this CDR3. V gene TRBV2 combines with J gene TRBJ2-2; D call uncertain. Trimming cost V 6 bases and J 1 base, with 3 bases left between them. CDR3 length: 12 amino acids. Per the germline V gene, CDR1 is SNHLY and CDR2 is FYNNEI. The CDR3, as DNA: TGTGCCAGCAGCAGGAACACCGGGGAGCTGTTTTTT. Translated: CASSRNTGELFF.